These 19 T cell receptor beta chains originate from one sample sequenced in a study of blood T cell repertoires in COVID-19. This table comes from immunoSEQ multiplex PCR, and its TCRdb copy is limited to in-frame clones, with some not included. Among some 110,000 clones listed, roughly 80% were seen once. The sequenced sample consisted of peripheral blood. The receptors originated from a man between 65 and 85 years old with acute or convalescent COVID-19.

The chain joins TRBV11-2 to TRBJ1-2, with 7 bases lining up with TRBD1. Germline V lookup: CDR1 SGHAT, CDR2 FQNNGV. Trimming removed 5 bases from V and 7 bases from J; junction bases left unmatched: 4. CDR3 size: 12 residues. For the CDR3, the DNA is TGTGCCAGCAGCGAGACAGGGATTGGCTACACCTTC. It is translated as CASSETGIGYTF. Full variable domain (remainder filled in from reference TRBV11-2 and TRBJ1-2): EAGVAQSPRYKIIEKRQSVAFWCNPISGHATLYWYQQILGQGPKLLIQFQNNGVVDDSQLPKDRFSAERLKGVDSTLKIQPAKLEDSAVYLCASSETGIGYTFGSGTRLTVV.

This sequence joins TRBV6-5 and TRBJ1-6; possible D gene TRBD1, 6 bases. CDR3 length: 14 amino acids. From germline, CDR1 is MNHEY and CDR2 SVGAGI. Trimming cost V 8 bases and J 8 bases, with 16 bases left between them. This chain's CDR3 is CASGGGLLYSPLHF. The DNA for the CDR3 is TGTGCCAGCGGCGGGGGGCTGCTCTATTCACCCCTCCACTTT.

The chain uses TRBV12-3 or TRBV12-4 and TRBJ2-1, with TRBD2 matching 8 bases. This CDR3 has 12 residues. V was pared by 10 bases and J by 9 bases, with 8 bases of the junction left unmatched. The CDR3 DNA reads TGTGCCACTATCGGGAGGGCCGGTGAGCAGTTCTTC. It yields the protein CATIGRAGEQFF.

The V gene is TRBV29-1, the J gene TRBJ1-2; D not resolved. Trimming shortened V by 7 bases and J by 0 bases, and 15 bases separated the two germline ends. This CDR3 is built from 14 residues. The germline V gene encodes CDR1 SQVTM and CDR2 ANQGSEA. This CDR3 reads CSATRQSSNYGYTF. The CDR3, as DNA: TGCAGCGCTACTAGGCAGTCCTCTAACTATGGCTACACCTTC.

This chain joins TRBV2 and TRBJ1-2; D is unclear. The germline V gene encodes CDR1 SNHLY and CDR2 FYNNEI. V shed 2 bases and J shed 8 bases, with 12 bases lying between them. The CDR3 is 13 amino acids. The chain's CDR3 is CASSEPSSRGYTF. The DNA of the CDR3 is TGTGCCAGCAGTGAACCCTCCTCCCGGGGCTACACCTTC.

Only a few counts were recorded for this clone. The J gene is TRBJ1-2, the V gene TRBV11-1; 7 bases fit TRBD1. CDR3 length equals 14 residues. Germline V CDR1 and CDR2: SGHAT, FQDESV (reference sequence). Losses at the gene ends were 5 bases for V and 4 bases for J; bases not matched to a gene: 7. CDR3 in DNA: TGTGCCAGCAGCAAGACAGGGCCAGGCTATGGCTACACCTTC. Translating it yields CASSKTGPGYGYTF.

The rearrangement joins TRBV2 to TRBJ1-2, with D possibly being TRBD1 (5 bases). V lost 7 bases, J lost 4 bases, and 13 bases lay in between. Germline CDR1 is SNHLY and CDR2 is FYNNEI. The CDR3 is 13 residues long. CDR3 protein: CASMVPRAYGYTF. CDR3 nucleotide sequence: TGTGCCAGCATGGTTCCCAGGGCCTATGGCTACACCTTC.

This chain joins TRBV28 and TRBJ2-7; 10 bases are shared with TRBD2. The J segment lost 3 bases and the V segment lost 1 base, leaving 3 bases of the junction unmatched. The CDR3 is 15 residues long. Germline values: CDR1 MDHEN, CDR2 SYDVKM. This CDR3 is CASSLLASGSYEQYF. Here the CDR3 DNA reads TGTGCCAGCAGTTTATTGGCTAGCGGGAGCTACGAGCAGTACTTC.

The V call is TRBV3-1 (or the pseudogene TRBV3-2), the J call TRBJ1-2; 11 bases match TRBD1. With 5 bases clipped from V and 5 bases from J, the junction kept 13 bases outside the gene matches. The CDR3 is made up of 17 amino acids. The germline V gene has CDR1 LGHDT and CDR2 YNNKEL (reference sequence). CDR3 residues: CASSSSLDRGLKYGYTF. The CDR3 coding sequence is TGTGCCAGCAGCTCATCGTTGGACAGGGGGCTCAAATATGGCTACACCTTC.

This clone has only a few counts. V is TRBV9 and J is TRBJ2-1; D gene unclear. Germline lookup yields CDR1 SGDLS and CDR2 YYNGEE. V was trimmed by 0 bases and J by 1 base, leaving 8 bases between them. The CDR3 runs to 15 residues. In nucleotides, the CDR3 is TGTGCCAGCAGCGTAGAATCTAATTCCTACAATGAGCAGTTCTTC. This sequence encodes CASSVESNSYNEQFF.

The chain employs TRBV27 and TRBJ2-6; D possibly corresponds to TRBD1 (5 bases). This CDR3 is 15 amino acids long. Germline V gene lookup returns CDR1 MNHEY and CDR2 SMNVEV (reference sequence). The V gene lost 7 bases and the J gene lost 2 bases, with 12 bases spanning the gap. CDR3 sequence: CASKPTGAGANVLTF. The CDR3 region has the DNA TGTGCCAGCAAACCAACAGGTGCTGGGGCCAACGTCCTGACTTTC.

The V and J genes are TRBV24-1 and TRBJ2-7; D possibly corresponds to TRBD1 (6 bases). Trimming removed 12 bases from V and 0 bases from J, with 20 bases in between. CDR3 length: 15 amino acids. Germline CDR1 is KGHDR and CDR2 is SFDVKD. The CDR3 reads CASGRDRTPSYEQYF. The CDR3 DNA reads as TGTGCCTCCGGGCGAGACAGGACACCCTCCTACGAGCAGTACTTC.

This clone was recorded many times. This chain connects TRBV21-1 to TRBJ1-1. TRBV21-1 is given as a pseudogene. This CDR3 has 14 residues. The CDR3 DNA reads as TGTGCCAGCAGCAAAGCGCTTTATCGGGGGAAAGCTTTCTTT. Its translation is CASSKALYRGKAFF.

The chain recombines TRBV28 with TRBJ2-1, with D perhaps TRBD2 (5 bases). The ends were cut back, 3 bases at V and 3 bases at J, with 18 bases in the middle. CDR1 and CDR2 (germline): MDHEN, SYDVKM. CDR3 length: 17 residues. The CDR3 DNA reads as TGTGCCAGCAGTTTTTTCCAGGTTCGCGGGTACTACAATGAGCAGTTCTTC. Translated: CASSFFQVRGYYNEQFF.

The chain combines TRBV5-1 with TRBJ2-5; 10 nucleotides match TRBD2. Germline V lookup: CDR1 SGHRS, CDR2 YFSETQ. The V segment lost 5 bases and the J segment 4 bases; nucleotides outside the gene matches: 11. The CDR3 spans 16 residues. The CDR3 is CASRVSSGSPRETQYF. The CDR3 nucleotides are TGCGCCAGCAGAGTATCTAGCGGGAGTCCTCGAGAGACCCAGTACTTC.

The chain employs TRBV5-8 and TRBJ2-3, with 9 bases that match TRBD2. Germline values: CDR1 SGHTS, CDR2 YDEGEE. The CDR3 is 17 residues long. Trimming removed 3 bases from V and 2 bases from J; junction bases left unmatched: 10. CDR3 bases: TGTGCCAGCAGCTCTTCTCGCGGGGGGGTGTCCACAGATACGCAGTATTTT. Amino acids: CASSSSRGGVSTDTQYF.

V and J are TRBV28 and TRBJ2-4, with 10 bases fitting TRBD2. Trimming cost V 6 bases and J 1 base; bases outside gene matches: 12. The CDR3 consists of 18 residues. Germline loops: CDR1 MDHEN, CDR2 SYDVKM. The DNA for the CDR3 is TGTGCCAGCAGCCGCAGGGGCCTAGCGGGAGTTGCCAAAAACATTCAGTACTTC. Translating gives CASSRRGLAGVAKNIQYF.

In this sample, this clone turned up a few times. The same CDR3 is also encoded by other DNA sequences in this sample. The chain combines TRBV7-2 with TRBJ1-1; a possible D gene is TRBD1 (5 bases). The CDR3 is 13 amino acids. V gave up 3 bases and J gave up 2 bases, with 7 bases separating them. Germline CDR1 is SGHTA and CDR2 is FQGNSA. DNA for the CDR3: TGTGCCAGCAGCTTCCAGGGAAACACTGAAGCTTTCTTT. Translation: CASSFQGNTEAFF.

This clone was found a few times. The gene calls are TRBV3-1 (or the pseudogene TRBV3-2) and TRBJ2-3; 11 bases fit TRBD2. After removal of 0 bases from V and 3 bases from J, the junction contained 11 bases not matched to a gene. The CDR3 length is 19 residues. Germline assignment: CDR1 LGHDT and CDR2 YNNKEL (reference sequence). CDR3 nucleotide sequence: TGTGCCAGCAGCCAAGAAAAGAGACGACTAGCGGGGAAAACAGATACGCAGTATTTT. Residues: CASSQEKRRLAGKTDTQYF.